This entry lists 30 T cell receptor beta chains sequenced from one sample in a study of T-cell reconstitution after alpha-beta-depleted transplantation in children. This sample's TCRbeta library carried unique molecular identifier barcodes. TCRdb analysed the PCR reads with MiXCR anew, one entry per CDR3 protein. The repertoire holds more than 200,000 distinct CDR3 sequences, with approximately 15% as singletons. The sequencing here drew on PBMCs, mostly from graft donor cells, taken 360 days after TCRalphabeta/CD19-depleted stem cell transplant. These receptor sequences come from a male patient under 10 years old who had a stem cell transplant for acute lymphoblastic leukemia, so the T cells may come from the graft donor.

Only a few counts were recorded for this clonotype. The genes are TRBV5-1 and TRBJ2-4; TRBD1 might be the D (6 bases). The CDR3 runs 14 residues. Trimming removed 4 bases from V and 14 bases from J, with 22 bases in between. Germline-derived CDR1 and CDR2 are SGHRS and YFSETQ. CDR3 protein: CASSETGTGQKKYF. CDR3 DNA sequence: TGCGCCAGCAGCGAAACAGGTACTGGACAGAAGAAGTACTTC.

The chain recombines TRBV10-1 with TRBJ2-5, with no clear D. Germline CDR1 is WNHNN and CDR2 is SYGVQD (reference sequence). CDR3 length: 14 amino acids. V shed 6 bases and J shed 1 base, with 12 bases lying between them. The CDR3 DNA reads TGCGCCAGCAGCCTACTTCGGGCCCAAGAGACCCAGTACTTC. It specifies CASSLLRAQETQYF.

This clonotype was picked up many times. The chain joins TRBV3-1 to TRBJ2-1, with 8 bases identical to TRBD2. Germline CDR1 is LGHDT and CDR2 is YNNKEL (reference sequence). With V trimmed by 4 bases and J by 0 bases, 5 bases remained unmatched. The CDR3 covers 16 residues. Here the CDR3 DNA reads TGTGCCAGCAGCCCAGGGGCGGGGGGCTCCTACAATGAGCAGTTCTTC. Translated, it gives CASSPGAGGSYNEQFF.

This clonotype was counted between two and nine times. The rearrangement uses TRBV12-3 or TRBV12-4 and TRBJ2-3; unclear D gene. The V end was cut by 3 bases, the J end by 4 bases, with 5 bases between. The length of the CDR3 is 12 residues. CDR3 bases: TGTGCCAGCAGTTTTGAGCCAGATACGCAGTATTTT. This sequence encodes CASSFEPDTQYF.

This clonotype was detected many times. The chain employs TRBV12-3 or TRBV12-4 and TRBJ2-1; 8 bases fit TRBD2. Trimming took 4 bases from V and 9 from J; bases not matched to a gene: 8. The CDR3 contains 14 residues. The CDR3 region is CASSSLAGLGEQFF. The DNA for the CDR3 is TGTGCCAGCAGTTCGCTAGCGGGCTTAGGTGAGCAGTTCTTC.

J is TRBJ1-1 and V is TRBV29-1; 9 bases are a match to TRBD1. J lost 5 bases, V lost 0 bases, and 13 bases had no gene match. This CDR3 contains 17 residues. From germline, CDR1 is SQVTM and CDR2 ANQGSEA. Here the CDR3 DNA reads TGCAGCGTTGAAGATTTTAGGCTGGGACAGGGAGGTACTGAAGCTTTCTTT. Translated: CSVEDFRLGQGGTEAFF.

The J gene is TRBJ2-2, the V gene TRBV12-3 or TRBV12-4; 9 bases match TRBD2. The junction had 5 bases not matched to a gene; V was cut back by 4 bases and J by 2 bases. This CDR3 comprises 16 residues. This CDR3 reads CASSSAGGSNTGELFF. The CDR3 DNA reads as TGTGCCAGCAGTTCAGCGGGGGGCTCTAACACCGGGGAGCTGTTTTTT.

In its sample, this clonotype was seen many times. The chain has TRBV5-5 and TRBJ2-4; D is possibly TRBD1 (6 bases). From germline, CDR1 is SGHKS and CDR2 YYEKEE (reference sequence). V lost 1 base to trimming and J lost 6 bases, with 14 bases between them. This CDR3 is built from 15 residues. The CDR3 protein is CASSLYQGPGNIQYF. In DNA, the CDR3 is TGTGCCAGCAGCTTGTATCAGGGGCCGGGAAACATTCAGTACTTC.

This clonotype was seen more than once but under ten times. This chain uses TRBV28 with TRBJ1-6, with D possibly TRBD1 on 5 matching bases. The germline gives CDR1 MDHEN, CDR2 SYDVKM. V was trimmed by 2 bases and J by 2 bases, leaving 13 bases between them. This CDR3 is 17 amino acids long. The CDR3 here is CASSLEGPLAYNSPLHF. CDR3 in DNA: TGTGCCAGCAGTTTAGAGGGACCCCTGGCCTATAATTCACCCCTCCACTTT. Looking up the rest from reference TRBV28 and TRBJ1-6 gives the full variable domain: DVKVTQSSRYLVKRTGEKVFLECVQDMDHENMFWYRQDPGLGLRLIYFSYDVKMKEKGDIPEGYSVSREKKERFSLILESASTNQTSMYLCASSLEGPLAYNSPLHFGNGTRLTVT.

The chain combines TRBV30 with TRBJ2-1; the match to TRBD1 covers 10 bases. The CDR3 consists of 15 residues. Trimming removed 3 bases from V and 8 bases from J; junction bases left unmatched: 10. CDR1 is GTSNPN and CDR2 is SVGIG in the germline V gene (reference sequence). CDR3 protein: CAWSRGQGLLDEQFF. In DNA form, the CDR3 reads TGTGCCTGGAGCCGGGGACAGGGGCTCCTCGATGAGCAGTTCTTC.

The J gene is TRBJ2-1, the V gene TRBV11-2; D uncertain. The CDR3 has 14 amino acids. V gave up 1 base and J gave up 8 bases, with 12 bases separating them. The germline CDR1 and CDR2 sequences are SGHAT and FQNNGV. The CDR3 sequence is CASSLVSNGHEQFF. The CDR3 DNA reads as TGTGCCAGCAGCTTAGTTTCTAACGGTCATGAGCAGTTCTTC.

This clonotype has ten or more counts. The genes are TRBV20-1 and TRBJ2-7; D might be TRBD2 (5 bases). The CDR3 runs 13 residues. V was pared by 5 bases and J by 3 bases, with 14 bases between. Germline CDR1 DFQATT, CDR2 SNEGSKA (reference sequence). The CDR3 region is CSAELDSGYEQYF. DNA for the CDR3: TGCAGTGCTGAGCTGGACTCGGGCTACGAGCAGTACTTC.

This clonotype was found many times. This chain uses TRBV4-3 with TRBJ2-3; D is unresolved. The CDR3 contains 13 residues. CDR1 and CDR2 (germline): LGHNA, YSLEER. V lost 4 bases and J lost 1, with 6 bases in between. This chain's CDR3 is CASSPLGTDTQYF. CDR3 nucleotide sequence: TGCGCCAGCAGCCCCCTAGGCACAGATACGCAGTATTTT.

Written as DNA, the CDR3 is TGCGCCAGCAGTGAGTCCCCCCGGTTCCCCGGGGAGCTGTTTTTT. Protein: CASSESPRFPGELFF. This chain uses TRBV10-1 with TRBJ2-2; no clear D gene. Per germline, CDR1 WNHNN and CDR2 SYGVQD (reference sequence). The V end was cut by 0 bases, the J end by 6 bases, with 11 bases between. CDR3 size: 15 residues.

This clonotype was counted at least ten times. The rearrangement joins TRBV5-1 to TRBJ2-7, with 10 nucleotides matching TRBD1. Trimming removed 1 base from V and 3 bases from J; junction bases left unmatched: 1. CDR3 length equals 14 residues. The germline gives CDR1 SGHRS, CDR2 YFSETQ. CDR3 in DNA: TGCGCCAGCAGCTTGAGGGACAGGGGCTACGAGCAGTACTTC. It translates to CASSLRDRGYEQYF.

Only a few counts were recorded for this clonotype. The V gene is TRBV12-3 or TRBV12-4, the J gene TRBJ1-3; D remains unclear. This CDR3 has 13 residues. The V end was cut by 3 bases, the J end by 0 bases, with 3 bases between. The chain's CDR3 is CASSFFSGNTIYF. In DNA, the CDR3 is TGTGCCAGCAGTTTCTTCTCTGGAAACACCATATATTTT.

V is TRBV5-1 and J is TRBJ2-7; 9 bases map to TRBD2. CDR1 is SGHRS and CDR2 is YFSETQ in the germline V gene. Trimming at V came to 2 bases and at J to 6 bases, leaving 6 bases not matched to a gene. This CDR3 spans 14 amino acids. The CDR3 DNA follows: TGCGCCAGCAGCTTTACCAGCGGGGGGCCCGAGCAGTACTTC. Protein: CASSFTSGGPEQYF.

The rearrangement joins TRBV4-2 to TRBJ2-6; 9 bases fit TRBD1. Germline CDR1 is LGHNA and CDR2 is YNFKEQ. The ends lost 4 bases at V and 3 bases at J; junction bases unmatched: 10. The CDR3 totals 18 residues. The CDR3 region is CASSLYRGQDGGANVLTF. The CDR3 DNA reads TGTGCCAGCAGCCTATACAGGGGGCAAGATGGTGGGGCCAACGTCCTGACTTTC.

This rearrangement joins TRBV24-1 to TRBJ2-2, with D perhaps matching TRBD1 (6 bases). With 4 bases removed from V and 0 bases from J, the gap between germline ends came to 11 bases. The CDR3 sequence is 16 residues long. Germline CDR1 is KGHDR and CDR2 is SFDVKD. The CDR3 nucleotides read TGTGCCACCAGTGACCGAGGGGGTTCGAACACCGGGGAGCTGTTTTTT. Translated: CATSDRGGSNTGELFF.

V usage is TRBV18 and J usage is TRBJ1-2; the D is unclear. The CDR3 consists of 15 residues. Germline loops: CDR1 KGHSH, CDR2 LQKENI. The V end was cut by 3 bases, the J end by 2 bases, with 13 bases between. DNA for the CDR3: TGTGCCAGCTCACCTTACAACAGACTAAACTATGGCTACACCTTC. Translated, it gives CASSPYNRLNYGYTF.

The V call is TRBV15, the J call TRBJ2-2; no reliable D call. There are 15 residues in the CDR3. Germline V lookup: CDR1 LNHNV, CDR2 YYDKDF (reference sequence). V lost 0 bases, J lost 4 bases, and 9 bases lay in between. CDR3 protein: CATSREASRTGELFF. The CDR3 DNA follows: TGTGCCACCAGCAGAGAGGCCAGCCGCACCGGGGAGCTGTTTTTT.

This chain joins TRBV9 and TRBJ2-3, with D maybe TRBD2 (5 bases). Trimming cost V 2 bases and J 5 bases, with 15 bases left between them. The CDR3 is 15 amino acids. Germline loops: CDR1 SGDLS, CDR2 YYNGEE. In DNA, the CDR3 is TGTGCCAGCAGCGTTGGCCGGGGTGAAATAGATACGCAGTATTTT. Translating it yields CASSVGRGEIDTQYF.

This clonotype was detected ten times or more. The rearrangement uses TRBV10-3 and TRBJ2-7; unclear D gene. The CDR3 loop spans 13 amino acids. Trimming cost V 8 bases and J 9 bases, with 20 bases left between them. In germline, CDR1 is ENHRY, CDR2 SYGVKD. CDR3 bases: TGTGCCATCCGCGAACCAACAATAGACTTGCAGTACTTC. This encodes CAIREPTIDLQYF.

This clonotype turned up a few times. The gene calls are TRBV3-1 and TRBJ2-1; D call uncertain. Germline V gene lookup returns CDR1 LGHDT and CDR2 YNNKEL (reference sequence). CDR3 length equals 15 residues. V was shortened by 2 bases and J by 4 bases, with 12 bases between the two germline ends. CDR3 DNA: TGTGCCAGCAGCCAAACATCGGCGGAATACAATGAGCAGTTCTTC. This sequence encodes CASSQTSAEYNEQFF.

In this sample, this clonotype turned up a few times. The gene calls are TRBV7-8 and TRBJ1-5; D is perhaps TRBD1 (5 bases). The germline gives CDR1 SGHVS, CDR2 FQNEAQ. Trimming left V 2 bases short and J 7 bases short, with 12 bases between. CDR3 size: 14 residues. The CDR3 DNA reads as TGTGCCAGCAGCTTAATTGGGGCCGAGCAGCCCCAGCATTTT. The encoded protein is CASSLIGAEQPQHF.

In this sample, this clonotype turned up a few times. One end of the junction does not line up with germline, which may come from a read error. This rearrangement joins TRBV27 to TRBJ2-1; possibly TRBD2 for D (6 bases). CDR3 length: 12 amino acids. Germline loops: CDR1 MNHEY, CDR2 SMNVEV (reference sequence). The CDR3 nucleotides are TGTCCCAGACTAGTTTATTTCAATGAGCAGTTCTTC. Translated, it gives CPRLVYFNEQFF.

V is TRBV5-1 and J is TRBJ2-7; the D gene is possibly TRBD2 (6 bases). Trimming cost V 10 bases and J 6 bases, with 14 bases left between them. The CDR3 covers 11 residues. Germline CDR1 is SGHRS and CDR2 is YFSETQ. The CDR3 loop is CASRSGVEQYF. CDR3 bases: TGCGCCTCCCGGTCGGGGGTCGAGCAGTACTTC.

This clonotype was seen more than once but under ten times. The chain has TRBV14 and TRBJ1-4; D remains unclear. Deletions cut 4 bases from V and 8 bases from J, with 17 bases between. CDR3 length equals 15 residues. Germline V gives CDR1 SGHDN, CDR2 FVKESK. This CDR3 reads CASSPLGSGSEKLFF. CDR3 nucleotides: TGTGCCAGCAGCCCCCTTGGGAGCGGGAGCGAAAAACTGTTTTTT.

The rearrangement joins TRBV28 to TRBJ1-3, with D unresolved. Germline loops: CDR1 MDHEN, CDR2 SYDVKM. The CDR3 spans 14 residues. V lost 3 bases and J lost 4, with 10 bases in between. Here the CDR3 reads CASSLIEGGNTIYF. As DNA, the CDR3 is TGTGCCAGCAGTTTGATTGAGGGAGGAAACACCATATATTTT.

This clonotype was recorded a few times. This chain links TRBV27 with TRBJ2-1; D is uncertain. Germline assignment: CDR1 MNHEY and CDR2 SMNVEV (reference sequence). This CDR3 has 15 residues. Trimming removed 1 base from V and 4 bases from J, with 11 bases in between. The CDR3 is CASSLFDDPYNEQFF. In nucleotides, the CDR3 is TGTGCCAGCAGTTTATTCGATGACCCTTACAATGAGCAGTTCTTC.